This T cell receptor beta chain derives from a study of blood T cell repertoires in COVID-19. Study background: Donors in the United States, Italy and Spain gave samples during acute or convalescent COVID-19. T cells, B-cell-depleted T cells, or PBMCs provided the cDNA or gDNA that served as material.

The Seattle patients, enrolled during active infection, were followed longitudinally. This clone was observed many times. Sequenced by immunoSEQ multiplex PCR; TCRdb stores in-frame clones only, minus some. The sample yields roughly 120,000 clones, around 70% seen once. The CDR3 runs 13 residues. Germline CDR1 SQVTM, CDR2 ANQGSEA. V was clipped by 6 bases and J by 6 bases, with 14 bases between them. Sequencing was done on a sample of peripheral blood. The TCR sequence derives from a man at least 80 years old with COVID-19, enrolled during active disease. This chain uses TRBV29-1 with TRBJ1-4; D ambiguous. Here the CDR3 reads CSVAEAEYEKLFF. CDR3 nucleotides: TGCAGCGTAGCCGAGGCGGAATATGAAAAACTGTTTTTT.